This record covers a single TCR beta chain. The target antigen is unknown. This sample was taken from a study of cytomegalovirus exposure and HLA in healthy donors. Background on the study: An early data release held some 85 million unique TCRs from HLA-typed donors.

The CDR3 length is 15 residues. CDR1 is SEHNR and CDR2 is FQNEAQ in the germline V gene (reference sequence). Deletions cut 5 bases from V and 6 bases from J, with 19 bases between. Findings of the study overall: Rarity marked most TCR sequences, yet some public TCRs occurred in many donors.

A multiplex PCR was run with 60 Vbeta primers and 13 Jbeta primers. Study processing details: As a later analysis found, there were 80 million or so unique TCR beta chains, of which some 9.9 million were shared. Sequencing was performed with immunoSEQ multiplex PCR; in TCRdb, only in-frame clones are kept and a portion is missing. V and J calls and clone size come straight from that table; D and trimming were deduced from the DNA. This table holds 95,000 to 100,000 clones, around four fifths found once. The chain combines TRBV7-9 with TRBJ1-2, with D possibly matching TRBD1 (5 bases). Material: PBMCs. This clonotype was sampled from a man aged 40-55 years in good health and CMV-seronegative. Here the CDR3 reads CASSRTGTGVDGYTF. Here the CDR3 DNA reads TGTGCCAGCAGCCGAACCGGGACTGGCGTAGATGGCTACACCTTC.